What follows is one TCR beta chain and its context. This sample was included in a study of blood T cell repertoires in COVID-19. Study as a whole: From the United States, Italy and Spain came samples of acute and convalescent COVID-19. PBMCs, B-cell-depleted T cells, or T cells provided the cDNA or gDNA that made up the material.

As handled by the study authors: Estimates of nucleated cell counts were drawn from the amplification of reference gene primers. The method was immunoSEQ multiplex PCR; TCRdb's version includes in-frame clones alone and lacks a portion of them. V and J calls and clone size are copied from that table; D and trimming were computed from the DNA. The sample lists about 50,000 clones, 86% occurring once. The receptor's source is a woman aged 55-69 years with acute or convalescent COVID-19. The sample comprised peripheral blood.

The CDR3 nucleotides are TGTGCCAGCAGCTTTTCGGCGGGGACTTACGAGCAGTACTTC. As protein: CASSFSAGTYEQYF. The gene calls are TRBV7-2 and TRBJ2-7, with a tentative D call TRBD2 (6 bases). V lost 3 bases and J 4 bases, leaving 13 bases between the germline ends. This CDR3 region has 14 residues. Looked up from germline, CDR1 is SGHTA and CDR2 is FQGNSA.